The 4 T cell receptor beta chains given below trace back to one sample, sequenced in a study of shared clonotypes between healthy human individuals. TCRdb's table, derived via immunoSEQ multiplex PCR, lists solely in-frame clones and lacks some. The sample lists roughly 770,000 clones, 96% occurring once. Terminally differentiated effector memory CD45RA+ cells were left out of the naive CD8 fraction, which was CD45RO-negative and positively selected for CCR7. What was sequenced was naive CD8+ T cells sorted from blood. These receptors all come from a man in his thirties or forties in good health.

This clone was observed a single time. The chain joins TRBV2 to TRBJ2-5, with TRBD2 matching 11 bases. CDR1 SNHLY and CDR2 FYNNEI come from the germline V gene. The CDR3 sequence is 13 residues long. The J segment lost 3 bases and the V segment lost 6 bases, leaving 0 bases of the junction unmatched. The CDR3: CASRGLAEETQYF. The CDR3 DNA is TGTGCCAGCAGGGGACTAGCGGAAGAGACCCAGTACTTC. Filled out from reference TRBV2 and TRBJ2-5, the complete variable domain reads EPEVTQTPSHQVTQMGQEVILRCVPISNHLYFYWYRQILGQKVEFLVSFYNNEISEKSEIFDDQFSVERPDGSNFTLKIRSTKLEDSAMYFCASRGLAEETQYFGPGTRLLVL.

The CDR3 sequence: CASSPLGQGSAGELFF. The DNA for the CDR3 is TGTGCCAGCAGCCCTCTGGGACAGGGAAGCGCCGGGGAGCTGTTTTTT. The rearrangement joins TRBV7-9 to TRBJ2-2; 9 bases map to TRBD1. The CDR3 consists of 16 residues. Trimming at V came to 5 bases and at J to 6 bases, leaving 10 bases not matched to a gene. CDR1 SEHNR and CDR2 FQNEAQ come from the germline V gene (reference sequence).

This chain joins TRBV18 and TRBJ2-4; D possibly corresponds to TRBD1 (5 bases). Deletions cut 4 bases from V and 4 bases from J, with 14 bases between. Germline CDR1 KGHSH, CDR2 LQKENI. This CDR3 is built from 15 residues. CDR3 sequence (DNA): TGTGCCAGCTCACGTTTCACAGGCCCGAAAAACATTCAGTACTTC. It specifies CASSRFTGPKNIQYF. Filled out from reference TRBV18 and TRBJ2-4, the complete variable domain reads NAGVMQNPRHLVRRRGQEARLRCSPMKGHSHVYWYRQLPEEGLKFMVYLQKENIIDESGMPKERFSAEFPKEGPSILRIQQVVRGDSAAYFCASSRFTGPKNIQYFGAGTRLSVL.

The chain employs TRBV27 and TRBJ2-7, with 8 positions matching TRBD2. The V gene's germline CDR1 is MNHEY and CDR2 SMNVEV (reference sequence). The CDR3 has 15 residues. V trimming: 5 bases; J trimming: 2 bases; junction bases outside the gene matches: 8. CDR3 region: CASSISGSSAYEQYF. Here the CDR3 DNA reads TGTGCCAGCAGTATAAGCGGGAGCTCGGCCTACGAGCAGTACTTC.